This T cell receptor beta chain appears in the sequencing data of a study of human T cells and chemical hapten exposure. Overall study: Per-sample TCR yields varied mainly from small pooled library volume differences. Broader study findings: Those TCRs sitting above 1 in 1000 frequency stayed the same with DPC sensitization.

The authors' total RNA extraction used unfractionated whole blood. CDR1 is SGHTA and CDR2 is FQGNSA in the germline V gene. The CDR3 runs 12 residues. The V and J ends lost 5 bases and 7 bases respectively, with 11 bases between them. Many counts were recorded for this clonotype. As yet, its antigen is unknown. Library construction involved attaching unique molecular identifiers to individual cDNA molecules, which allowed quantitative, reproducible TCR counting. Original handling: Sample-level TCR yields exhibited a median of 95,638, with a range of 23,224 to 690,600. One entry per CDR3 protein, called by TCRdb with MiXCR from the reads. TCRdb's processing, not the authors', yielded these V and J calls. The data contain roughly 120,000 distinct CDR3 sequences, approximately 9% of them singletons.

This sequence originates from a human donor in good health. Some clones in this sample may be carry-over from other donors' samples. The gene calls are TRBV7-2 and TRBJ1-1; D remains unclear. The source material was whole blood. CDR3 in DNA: TGTGCCAGCAGCCCTTCGGGAAGTGAAGCTTTCTTT. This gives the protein CASSPSGSEAFF.